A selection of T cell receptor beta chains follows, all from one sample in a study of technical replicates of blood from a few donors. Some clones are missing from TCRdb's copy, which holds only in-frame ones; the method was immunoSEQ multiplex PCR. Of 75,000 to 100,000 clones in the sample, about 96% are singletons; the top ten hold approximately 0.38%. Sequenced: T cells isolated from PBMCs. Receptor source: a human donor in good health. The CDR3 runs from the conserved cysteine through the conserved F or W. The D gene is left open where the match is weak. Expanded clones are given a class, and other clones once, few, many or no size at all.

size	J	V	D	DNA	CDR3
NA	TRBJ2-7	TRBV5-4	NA	TGTGCCAGCAGCCACCCGGGCGGGACTTCGACCTACGAGCAGTACTTC	CASSHPGGTSTYEQYF
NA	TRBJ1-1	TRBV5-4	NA	TGTGCCAGCAGCCCGCGGGACTTAACAAACACTGAAGCTTTCTTT	CASSPRDLTNTEAFF
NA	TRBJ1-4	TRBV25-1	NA	TGTGCCAGCAGTGAATTATATTGGCCGACTAATGAAAAACTGTTTTTT	CASSELYWPTNEKLFF
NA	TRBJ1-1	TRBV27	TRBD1	TGTGCCAGCAGTGCGTATGAGGGGGCAGCTGAAGCTTTCTTT	CASSAYEGAAEAFF
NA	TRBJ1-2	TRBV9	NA	TGTGCCAGCAGCGTAGAAGGACAGACCTATGGCTACACCTTC	CASSVEGQTYGYTF
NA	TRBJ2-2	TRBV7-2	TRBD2	TGTGCCAGCAGCTTCCCAGCGGGGTCGTTAACCGGGGAGCTGTTTTTT	CASSFPAGSLTGELFF
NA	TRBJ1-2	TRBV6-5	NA	TGTGCCAGCAGTTATTCCAGGGAAATCTATGGCTACACCTTC	CASSYSREIYGYTF
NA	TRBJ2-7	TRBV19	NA	TGTGCCAGTACCCCGACAGGTCTGAGCTCCTACGAGCAGTACTTC	CASTPTGLSSYEQYF
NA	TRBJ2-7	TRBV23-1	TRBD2	TGCGCCAGCAAACTCGGGACTAGCTACGAGCAGTACTTC	CASKLGTSYEQYF
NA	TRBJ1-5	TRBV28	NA	TGTGCCAGCAGTTTATCGAGGGATCAGCCCCAGCATTTT	CASSLSRDQPQHF
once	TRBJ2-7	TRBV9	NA	TGTGCCAGCAGCGTAGGCGGGACAGAATACGAGCAGTACTTC	CASSVGGTEYEQYF
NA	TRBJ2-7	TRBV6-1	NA	TGTGCCAGCAGTGAATACATCAGGGCCTACGAGCAGTACTTC	CASSEYIRAYEQYF
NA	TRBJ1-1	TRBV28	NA	TGTGCGGCAGTCATGAACACTGAAGCTTTCTTT	CAAVMNTEAFF
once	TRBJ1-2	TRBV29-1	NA	TGCAGCGTGTGGACTGATAACTATGGCTACACCTTC	CSVWTDNYGYTF
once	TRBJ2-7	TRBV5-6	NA	TGTGCCAGCAGCTTTACTGCGGGACCACCCTACGAGCAGTACTTC	CASSFTAGPPYEQYF
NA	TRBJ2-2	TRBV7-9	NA	TGTGCCGGGGTTATGGTGGGGCAGACGAACACCGGGGAGCTGTTTTTT	CAGVMVGQTNTGELFF
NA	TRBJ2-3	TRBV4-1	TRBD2	TGCGCCAGCAGCCAATCGACCGGGACTAACATGGATACGCAGTATTTT	CASSQSTGTNMDTQYF
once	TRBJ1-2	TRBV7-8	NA	TGTGCCAGCAGCCGAAAAGCAGGTTATGGCTACACCTTC	CASSRKAGYGYTF
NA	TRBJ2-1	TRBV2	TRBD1	TGTGCCAGCAGTGGAACAGGGGGCGCTAAGGTTGAGCAGTTCTTC	CASSGTGGAKVEQFF
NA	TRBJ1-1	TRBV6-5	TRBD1	TGTGCCAGCTCTTCCGGGACAGGGATTACCGAAGCTTTCTTT	CASSSGTGITEAFF
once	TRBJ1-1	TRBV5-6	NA	TGTGCCAGCAGCTTTCCCAGGGGAGGGACTGAAGCTTTCTTT	CASSFPRGGTEAFF
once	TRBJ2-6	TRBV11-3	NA	TGTGCCAGCAGCTTGTACAGCTCTGGGGCCAACGTCCTGACTTTC	CASSLYSSGANVLTF
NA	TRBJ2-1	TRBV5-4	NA	TGTGCCAGCAGCTTCACCGGGAGCTCCTACAATGAGCAGTTCTTC	CASSFTGSSYNEQFF
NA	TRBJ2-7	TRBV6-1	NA	TGTGCCAGCGGGCCCTCTCCCCAGGCCTACGAGCAGTACTTC	CASGPSPQAYEQYF
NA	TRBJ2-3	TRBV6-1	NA	TGTGCCAGCCTGAGCACAGATACGCAGTATTTT	CASLSTDTQYF
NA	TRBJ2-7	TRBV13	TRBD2	TGTGCCAGCAGCCCGCCTAGCGGGAACGAGCAGTACTTC	CASSPPSGNEQYF
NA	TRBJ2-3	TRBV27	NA	TGTGCCAGCAGTCCACCGCGAGCCCCCCCAGATACGCAGTATTTT	CASSPPRAPPDTQYF
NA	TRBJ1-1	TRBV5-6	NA	TGTGCCAGCAGCGCCTTAACCTACTACGGCCCGAACACTGAAGCTTTCTTT	CASSALTYYGPNTEAFF
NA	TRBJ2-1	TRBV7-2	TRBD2	TGTGCCAGCAGCTTAGTTAGCGGGATTAACAATGAGCAGTTCTTC	CASSLVSGINNEQFF
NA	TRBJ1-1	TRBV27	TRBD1	TGTGCCAGCAGTCCTAGACAGGGCACTGAAGCTTTCTTT	CASSPRQGTEAFF
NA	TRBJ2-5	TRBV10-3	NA	TGTGCCATCAGTGAGTCGATTGCAGGGAGGGAGACCCAGTACTTC	CAISESIAGRETQYF
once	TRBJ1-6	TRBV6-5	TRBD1	TGTGCCAGCAGACGGAGGGGGCAGGATTCACCCCTCCACTTT	CASRRRGQDSPLHF
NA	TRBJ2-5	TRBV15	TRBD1	TGTGCCACCAGCAAACAGGGGGTACAAGAGACCCAGTACTTC	CATSKQGVQETQYF
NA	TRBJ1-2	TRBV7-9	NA	TGTGCCAGCAGCCCGGGTGGTCAGCAGTTCGATGGCTACACCTTC	CASSPGGQQFDGYTF
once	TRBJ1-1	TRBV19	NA	TGTGCCAGTAGTATAATGGGGCAGGTCATGAACACTGAAGCTTTCTTT	CASSIMGQVMNTEAFF
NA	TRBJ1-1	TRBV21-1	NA	TGTGCCAGCAGCAAAGCAAGGTCCTACGAGGGCCGGGACACTGAAGCTTTCTTT	CASSKARSYEGRDTEAFF
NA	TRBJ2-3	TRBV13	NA	TGTGCCAGCAGCGGAAACAGCGGAGGCACAGATACGCAGTATTTT	CASSGNSGGTDTQYF
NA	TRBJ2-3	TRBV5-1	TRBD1	TGCGCCAGCAGCTTGGGGGGACAGGGGAGCACAGATACGCAGTATTTT	CASSLGGQGSTDTQYF
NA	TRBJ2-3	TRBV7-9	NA	TGTGCCAGCAGCGTATACGCGGCGGGCACAGATACGCAGTATTTT	CASSVYAAGTDTQYF
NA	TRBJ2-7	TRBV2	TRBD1	TGTGCAACCAGGCCCCGACAGGGATTCGAGCAGTACTTC	CATRPRQGFEQYF
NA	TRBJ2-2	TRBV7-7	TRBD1	TGTGCTAGCAGCATGGGACAGGGTCGAACCGGGGAGCTGTTTTTT	CASSMGQGRTGELFF
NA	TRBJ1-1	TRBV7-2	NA	TGTGCCAGCCTCCCCCAAGCCCTTCTGAACACTGAAGCTTTCTTT	CASLPQALLNTEAFF
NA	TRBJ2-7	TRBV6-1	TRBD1	TGTGCCAGCGTTGGGGACAGGGCCTCCTACGAGCAGTACTTC	CASVGDRASYEQYF
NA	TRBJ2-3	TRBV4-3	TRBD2	TGCGCCAGCAGCCAAGAGGCGGGACTAGCGGGAGATACGCAGTATTTT	CASSQEAGLAGDTQYF
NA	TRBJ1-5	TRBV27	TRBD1	TGTGCCAGCAGTCCTAATTACTGGGACAGGGTCGATGAAGCCCAGCATTTT	CASSPNYWDRVDEAQHF
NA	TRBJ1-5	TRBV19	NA	TGTGCCAGTAGTATAGTATCAGGATCTGGCCCCCAGCATTTT	CASSIVSGSGPQHF
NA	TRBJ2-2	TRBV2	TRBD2	TGTGCCAGCATGAGACTAGCGGCCAACACCGGGGAGCTGTTTTTT	CASMRLAANTGELFF
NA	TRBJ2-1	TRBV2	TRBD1	TGTGCCAGCAGTGTAGGGACAGGGGGCTACAATGAGCAGTTCTTC	CASSVGTGGYNEQFF
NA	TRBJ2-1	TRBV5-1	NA	TGCGCCAGCAGCCTAAACTCAGACAGCTCCTACAATGAGCAGTTCTTC	CASSLNSDSSYNEQFF
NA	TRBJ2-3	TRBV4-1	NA	TGCGCCAGCAGCCCTCCCCGGGGTAGCACAGATACGCAGTATTTT	CASSPPRGSTDTQYF
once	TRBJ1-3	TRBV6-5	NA	TGTGCCAGCAGATCAACAGGGAGCTCTGGAAACACCATATATTTT	CASRSTGSSGNTIYF
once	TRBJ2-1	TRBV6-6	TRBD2	TGTGCCAGCAGTTCGCCAGGGACTAGCTCCTACAATGAGCAGTTCTTC	CASSSPGTSSYNEQFF
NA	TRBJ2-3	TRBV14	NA	TGTGCCAGCAGCCAAGTTTTGAGGAATACGCAGTATTTT	CASSQVLRNTQYF
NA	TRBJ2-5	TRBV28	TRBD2	TGTGCCAGCAGCGACACCCTGGGACTAGCGGGAGCGAGGGAGACCCAGTACTTC	CASSDTLGLAGARETQYF
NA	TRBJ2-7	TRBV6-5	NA	TGTGCCACCCTAGGGAGTTTCCACGAGCAGTACTTC	CATLGSFHEQYF
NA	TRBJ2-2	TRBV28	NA	TGTGCCAGCAGTTTTTTAAGCGGAGCTTACACCGGGGAGCTGTTTTTT	CASSFLSGAYTGELFF
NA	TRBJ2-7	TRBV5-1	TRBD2	TGCGCCAGCAGCTTAGGGACTAGCGGAAGTACCTACGAGCAGTACTTC	CASSLGTSGSTYEQYF
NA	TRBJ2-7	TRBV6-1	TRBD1	TGTGCCAGCAGTGAATCGGGGACAGGGTCCTACGAGCAGTACTTC	CASSESGTGSYEQYF
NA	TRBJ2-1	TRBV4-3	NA	TGCGCCAGCAGCCAAGATCGGGACTACAATGAGCAGTTCTTC	CASSQDRDYNEQFF
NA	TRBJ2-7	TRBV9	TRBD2	TGTGCCAGCAGCAACCCCAAAGCGGGAGAAACATTCTACGAGCAGTACTTC	CASSNPKAGETFYEQYF